A single sample is the source of the 19 T cell receptor beta chains below, sequenced in a study of blood T cell repertoires in COVID-19. Measured with immunoSEQ multiplex PCR; TCRdb has only the in-frame clones, and not every one. This table has roughly 280,000 clones, over 85% appearing once. Sequenced sample: PBMCs or T cells enriched from blood (not recorded which). These receptors were taken from a woman aged 55-70 years who had recovered from COVID-19.

This clone was recorded only once. CDR3 coding DNA: TGCGCCAGCAGTGGGAGTTCGACAGGGACCATTTACAATGAGCAGTTCTTC. It is translated as CASSGSSTGTIYNEQFF. The chain combines TRBV10-1 with TRBJ2-1; the match to TRBD1 covers 7 bases. Germline V CDR1 and CDR2: WNHNN, SYGVQD (reference sequence). Losses at the gene ends were 4 bases for V and 4 bases for J; bases not matched to a gene: 13. The CDR3 is 17 amino acids.

About this clone: An end of the junction differs from the germline gene, which may be a read error. DNA of the CDR3: TGCAGTGCGGGGGACAGCCGAGTTGTCTTC. It specifies CSAGDSRVVF. The gene calls are TRBV20-1 and TRBJ2-1; 7 bases line up with TRBD1. Germline V gene sequence: CDR1 DFQATT, CDR2 SNEGSKA (reference sequence). The CDR3 has 10 residues.

This clone has just one count. The V gene is TRBV5-5, the J gene TRBJ1-5, with D perhaps TRBD1 (6 bases). This CDR3 contains 15 residues. V was cut by 3 bases and J by 3 bases, with 13 bases left in between. CDR1 and CDR2 (germline): SGHKS, YYEKEE (reference sequence). The CDR3: CASSSTWTVNQPQHF. CDR3 nucleotides: TGTGCCAGCAGCTCCACTTGGACAGTCAATCAGCCCCAGCATTTT.

The chain carries TRBV6-5 and TRBJ2-5; 7 bases align to TRBD2. V lost 6 bases and J lost 4; bases outside the gene matches: 11. The germline V gene has CDR1 MNHEY and CDR2 SVGAGI. CDR3 length: 15 amino acids. The CDR3 is CASSLGGRYVETQYF. CDR3 sequence (DNA): TGTGCCAGCAGCCTTGGCGGGAGATACGTAGAGACCCAGTACTTC.

The CDR3 loop reads CAWKEGGSPYNEQFF. The CDR3 nucleotides are TGTGCCTGGAAAGAGGGCGGGAGCCCTTACAATGAGCAGTTCTTC. The chain employs TRBV30 and TRBJ2-1; 7 bases match TRBD2. The CDR3 is made up of 15 amino acids. The V and J ends lost 4 bases and 4 bases, in that order; junction bases with no gene match: 10. Germline V lookup: CDR1 GTSNPN, CDR2 SVGIG (reference sequence). Combining the CDR3 with reference TRBV30 and TRBJ2-1 gives the whole variable domain SQTIHQWPATLVQPVGSPLSLECTVEGTSNPNLYWYRQAAGRGLQLLFYSVGIGQISSEVPQNLSASRPQDRQFILSSKKLLLSDSGFYLCAWKEGGSPYNEQFFGPGTRLTVL.

V usage is TRBV11-1 and J usage is TRBJ1-1, with 9 bases aligning to TRBD1. Germline V lookup: CDR1 SGHAT, CDR2 FQDESV (reference sequence). The J segment lost 1 base and the V segment lost 5 bases, leaving 2 bases of the junction unmatched. CDR3 length: 14 amino acids. CDR3 nucleotide sequence: TGTGCCAGCAGCCTGACAGGGGGGAACACTGAAGCTTTCTTT. Encoded protein: CASSLTGGNTEAFF. Full variable domain (missing parts from reference TRBV11-1 and TRBJ1-1): EAEVAQSPRYKITEKSQAVAFWCDPISGHATLYWYRQILGQGPELLVQFQDESVVDDSQLPKDRFSAERLKGVDSTLKIQPAELGDSAMYLCASSLTGGNTEAFFGQGTRLTVV.

The J gene is TRBJ1-5, the V gene TRBV28; no clear D. Germline CDR1 is MDHEN and CDR2 is SYDVKM. The CDR3 loop spans 14 amino acids. V was clipped by 6 bases and J by 6 bases, with 15 bases between them. In DNA, the CDR3 is TGTGCCAGCAGCTCCCCGCCTGGGAGTCAGCCCCAGCATTTT. Amino acid sequence: CASSSPPGSQPQHF.

V is TRBV9 and J is TRBJ1-5, with D perhaps TRBD1 (5 bases). Per germline, CDR1 SGDLS and CDR2 YYNGEE. The CDR3 sequence is 17 residues long. V was clipped by 0 bases and J by 4 bases, with 17 bases between them. In DNA, the CDR3 is TGTGCCAGCAGCGTAGTTTCAGGGACTTCCTTAAATCAGCCCCAGCATTTT. Protein product: CASSVVSGTSLNQPQHF.

The rearrangement uses TRBV9 and TRBJ1-2; TRBD1 matches 8 bases. This CDR3 comprises 15 residues. In germline, CDR1 is SGDLS, CDR2 YYNGEE. Trimming took 2 bases from V and 1 from J; bases not matched to a gene: 4. The CDR3 DNA sequence: TGTGCCAGCAGCGTGACAGGGGCCCTTAACTATGGCTACACCTTC. Amino acid sequence: CASSVTGALNYGYTF.

This chain links TRBV3-1 (or the pseudogene TRBV3-2) with TRBJ2-7, with 9 bases aligning to TRBD2. Trimming took 4 bases from V and 4 from J; bases not matched to a gene: 11. From germline, CDR1 is LGHDT and CDR2 YNNKEL (reference sequence). The length of the CDR3 is 16 residues. CDR3 bases: TGTGCCAGCAGCCCATCCGTTAGCGGGAGCGGGTACGAGCAGTACTTC. Translating it yields CASSPSVSGSGYEQYF.

The chain has TRBV6-5 and TRBJ1-1; 8 positions match TRBD1. The CDR3 is 14 amino acids. V lost 7 bases to trimming and J lost 2 bases; unmatched junction nucleotides: 6. Germline V gene data show CDR1 as MNHEY and CDR2 as SVGAGI. For the CDR3, the DNA is TGTGCCAGCAACGACAGGGGTGGCAACACTGAAGCTTTCTTT. Encoded protein: CASNDRGGNTEAFF.

The chain carries TRBV24-1 and TRBJ1-6; D may be TRBD1 (5 bases). The CDR3 totals 14 residues. Germline CDR1 and CDR2: KGHDR and SFDVKD. V was cut by 4 bases and J by 8 bases, with 11 bases left in between. DNA for the CDR3: TGTGCCACCAGTGACGGGGGAAGGGATTCACCCCTCCACTTT. Translating it yields CATSDGGRDSPLHF.

The CDR3 DNA reads TGTGCCAGCAGCCGACTAGCGGGAGAGGGGGCAGATACGCAGTATTTT. It codes for CASSRLAGEGADTQYF. The V and J genes are TRBV3-1 (or the pseudogene TRBV3-2) and TRBJ2-3, with 12 positions matching TRBD2. This CDR3 has 16 amino acids. With 4 bases clipped from V and 4 bases from J, the junction kept 6 bases outside the gene matches. Germline CDR1 and CDR2: LGHDT and YNNKEL (reference sequence).

This chain links TRBV6-5 with TRBJ2-5, with 8 bases that match TRBD1. Germline lookup yields CDR1 MNHEY and CDR2 SVGAGI. The CDR3 consists of 13 residues. Trimming at V came to 2 bases and at J to 4 bases, leaving 0 bases not matched to a gene. The CDR3 bases are TGTGCCAGCAGTTACCAGGGGGCAGAGACCCAGTACTTC. This encodes CASSYQGAETQYF.

V and J are TRBV7-9 and TRBJ1-4; no clear D gene. This CDR3 comprises 15 residues. Germline V CDR1 and CDR2: SEHNR, FQNEAQ (reference sequence). V dropped 5 bases and J dropped 7 bases, with 17 bases sitting between them. CDR3 sequence: CASSASNLGSEKLFF. DNA of the CDR3: TGTGCCAGCAGCGCGTCCAATCTGGGGAGTGAAAAACTGTTTTTT.

The J gene is TRBJ2-7, the V gene TRBV7-3, with 8 bases lining up with TRBD1. Germline V CDR1 and CDR2: SGHTA, FQGTGA. The CDR3 has 14 amino acids. Trimming took 4 bases from V and 4 from J; bases not matched to a gene: 6. This CDR3 reads CASSSGTGEYEQYF. The CDR3 nucleotides are TGTGCCAGCAGCTCCGGGACAGGAGAGTACGAGCAGTACTTC.

This rearrangement joins TRBV12-3 or TRBV12-4 to TRBJ1-3, with TRBD1 as a possible D gene (6 bases). V lost 10 bases and J 2 bases, leaving 12 bases between the germline ends. There are 13 residues in the CDR3. The DNA of the CDR3 is TGTGCCACCGATACAGGGACTGGAAACACCATATATTTT. This sequence encodes CATDTGTGNTIYF.

V gene TRBV5-1 combines with J gene TRBJ1-1; a possible D gene is TRBD1 (6 bases). Trimming removed 7 bases from V and 0 bases from J, with 16 bases in between. This CDR3 has 15 amino acids. Germline V gene lookup returns CDR1 SGHRS and CDR2 YFSETQ. In DNA, the CDR3 is TGCGCCAGCGGGGAGACAGGAGGAATGAACACTGAAGCTTTCTTT. Its protein product is CASGETGGMNTEAFF. Full variable domain (outside the CDR3, taken from reference TRBV5-1 and TRBJ1-1): KAGVTQTPRYLIKTRGQQVTLSCSPISGHRSVSWYQQTPGQGLQFLFEYFSETQRNKGNFPGRFSGRQFSNSRSEMNVSTLELGDSALYLCASGETGGMNTEAFFGQGTRLTVV.

This clone came up a few times. The chain has TRBV10-1 and TRBJ2-2; D might be TRBD2 (6 bases). The CDR3 sequence is 16 residues long. V was clipped by 6 bases and J by 7 bases, with 21 bases between them. In germline, CDR1 is WNHNN, CDR2 SYGVQD (reference sequence). CDR3 loop: CASRSLAEGWDGELFF. CDR3 bases: TGCGCCAGCAGAAGCCTGGCGGAGGGGTGGGACGGGGAGCTGTTTTTT.